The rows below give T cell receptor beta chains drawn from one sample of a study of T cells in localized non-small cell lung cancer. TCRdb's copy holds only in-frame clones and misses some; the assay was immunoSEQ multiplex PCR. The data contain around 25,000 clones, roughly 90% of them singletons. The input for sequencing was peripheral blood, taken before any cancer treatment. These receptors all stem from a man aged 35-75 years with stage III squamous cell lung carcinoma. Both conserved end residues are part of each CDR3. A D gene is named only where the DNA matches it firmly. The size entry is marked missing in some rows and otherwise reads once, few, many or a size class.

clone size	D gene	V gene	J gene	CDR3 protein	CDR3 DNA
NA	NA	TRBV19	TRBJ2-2	CASSPGTNTGELFF	TGTGCCAGTAGTCCCGGGACTAACACCGGGGAGCTGTTTTTT
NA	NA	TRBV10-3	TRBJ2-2	CAISDRGGGELFF	TGTGCCATCAGTGATAGGGGGGGCGGGGAGCTGTTTTTT
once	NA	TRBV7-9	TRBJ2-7	CASTLGGTYEQYF	TGTGCCAGCACCCTAGGCGGGACCTACGAGCAGTACTTC
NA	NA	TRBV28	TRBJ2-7	CASSLWSDSYEQYF	TGTGCCAGCAGTTTATGGAGCGACTCCTACGAGCAGTACTTC
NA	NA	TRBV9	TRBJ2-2	CASSVSVGPGAIIGGELFF	TGTGCCAGCAGCGTGAGCGTTGGGCCCGGGGCCATCATCGGCGGGGAGCTGTTTTTT
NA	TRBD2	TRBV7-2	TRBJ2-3	CASSLLAGSTDTQYF	TGTGCCAGCAGCTTACTAGCGGGCAGCACAGATACGCAGTATTTT
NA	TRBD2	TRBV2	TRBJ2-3	CASRNLAGGVDTQYF	TGTGCCAGCAGGAACCTAGCGGGAGGTGTGGATACGCAGTATTTT
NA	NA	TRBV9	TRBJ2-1	CASSVDTAGRAHEQFF	TGTGCCAGCAGCGTAGACACGGCGGGGCGGGCTCATGAGCAGTTCTTC
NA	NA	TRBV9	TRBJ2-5	CASSVGVDSVETQYF	TGTGCCAGCAGCGTAGGCGTGGACAGCGTGGAGACCCAGTACTTC
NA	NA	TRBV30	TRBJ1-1	CAWSVNGARAEAFF	TGTGCCTGGAGTGTAAATGGGGCGCGCGCTGAAGCTTTCTTT
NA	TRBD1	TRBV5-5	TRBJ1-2	CASSLGATGAGYTF	TGTGCCAGCAGCTTGGGCGCGACAGGGGCTGGCTACACCTTC
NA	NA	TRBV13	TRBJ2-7	CASSPPYPGTATYEQYF	TGTGCCAGCAGCCCACCCTACCCCGGGACGGCAACCTACGAGCAGTACTTC
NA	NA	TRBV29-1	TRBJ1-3	CSGGSGNTIYF	TGCAGCGGCGGCTCTGGAAACACCATATATTTT
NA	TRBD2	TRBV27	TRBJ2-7	CASSSPAGAYEQYF	TGTGCCAGCAGTTCACCCGCGGGGGCCTACGAGCAGTACTTC
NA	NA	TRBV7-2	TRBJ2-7	CASSSVGFDEQYF	TGTGCCAGCAGCTCGGTGGGGTTCGACGAGCAGTACTTC
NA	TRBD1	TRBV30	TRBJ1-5	CAWSAQGAQPQHF	TGTGCCTGGAGTGCCCAGGGGGCGCAGCCCCAGCATTTT
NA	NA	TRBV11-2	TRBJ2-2	CASSLEIRVVAGELFF	TGTGCCAGCAGCTTAGAGATCCGCGTCGTCGCCGGGGAGCTGTTTTTT
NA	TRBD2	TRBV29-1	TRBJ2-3	CSVVPSGRTDTQYF	TGCAGCGTCGTCCCTAGCGGGAGGACAGATACGCAGTATTTT
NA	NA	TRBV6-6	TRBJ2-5	CASSSQGRETQYF	TGTGCCAGCAGTTCACAGGGGAGGGAGACCCAGTACTTC
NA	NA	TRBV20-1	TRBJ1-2	CSARENYGYTF	TGCAGTGCTAGGGAGAACTATGGCTACACCTTC
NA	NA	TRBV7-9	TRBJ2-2	CASSTQTGRPGELFF	TGTGCCAGCAGCACACAGACGGGGAGGCCCGGGGAGCTGTTTTTT
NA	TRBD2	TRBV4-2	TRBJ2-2	CASSLARLAENTGELFF	TGTGCCAGCAGCCTAGCTAGACTAGCGGAAAACACCGGGGAGCTGTTTTTT
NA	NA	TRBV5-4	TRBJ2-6	CASSLRGGRTGANVLTF	TGTGCCAGCAGCTTGAGGGGTGGCAGGACTGGGGCCAACGTCCTGACTTTC
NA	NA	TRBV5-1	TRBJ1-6	CASSWSTSRTYNSPLHF	TGCGCCAGCAGCTGGTCGACAAGCAGAACCTATAATTCACCCCTCCACTTT
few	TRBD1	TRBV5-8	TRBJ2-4	CASNRQGNVAKNIQYF	TGTGCCAGCAACCGACAGGGGAATGTAGCCAAAAACATTCAGTACTTC
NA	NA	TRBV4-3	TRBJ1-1	CASSQDSGNTEAFF	TGCGCCAGCAGCCAAGATTCGGGGAACACTGAAGCTTTCTTT
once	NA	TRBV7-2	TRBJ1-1	CASRQQGRNTEAFF	TGTGCCAGCAGACAGCAGGGGCGGAACACTGAAGCTTTCTTT
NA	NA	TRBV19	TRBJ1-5	CASPSGRSGLRPVNQPQHF	TGTGCCAGTCCCTCGGGTCGGTCGGGGTTAAGGCCCGTAAATCAGCCCCAGCATTTT
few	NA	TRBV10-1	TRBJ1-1	CASTAQNTEAFF	TGCGCCAGCACTGCGCAGAACACTGAAGCTTTCTTT
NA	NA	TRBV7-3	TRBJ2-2	CASSSPAGELFF	TGTGCCAGCAGCTCTCCGGCCGGGGAGCTGTTTTTT
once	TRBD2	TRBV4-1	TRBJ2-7	CASSQGGSGANYEQYF	TGCGCCAGCAGCCAAGGGGGCAGCGGGGCTAACTACGAGCAGTACTTC